This TCR beta chain was captured in a study of T cell repertoires in cytomegalovirus infection. This CDR3 has 16 amino acids. The ends lost 4 bases at V and 0 bases at J; junction bases unmatched: 8. Germline CDR1 reads SEHNR; CDR2 reads FQNEAQ (reference sequence). TCRdb reprocessed the reads with MiXCR, giving one entry per CDR3 protein. The table has about 230,000 distinct CDR3 sequences, over 20% seen once. The TCR sequence derives from a human donor in good health (CMV status not recorded). Some clones in this sample may be carry-over from other donors' samples. Sequenced: CD8+ T cells from PBMCs. V and J are TRBV7-9 and TRBJ1-1; TRBD1 matches 7 bases. The CDR3 DNA reads as TGTGCCAGCAGCTGGGACAGCCGAACTATGAACACTGAAGCTTTCTTT. Translated, it gives CASSWDSRTMNTEAFF.